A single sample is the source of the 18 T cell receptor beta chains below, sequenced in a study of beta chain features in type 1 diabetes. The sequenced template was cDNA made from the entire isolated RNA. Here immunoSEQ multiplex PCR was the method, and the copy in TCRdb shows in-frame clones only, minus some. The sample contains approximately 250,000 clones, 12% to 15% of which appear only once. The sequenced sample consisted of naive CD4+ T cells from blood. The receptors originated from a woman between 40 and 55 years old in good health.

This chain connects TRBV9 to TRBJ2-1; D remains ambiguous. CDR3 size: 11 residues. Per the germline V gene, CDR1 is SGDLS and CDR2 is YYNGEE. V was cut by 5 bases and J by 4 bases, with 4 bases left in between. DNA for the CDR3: TGTGCCAGCAGTAAATACAATGAGCAGTTCTTC. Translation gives CASSKYNEQFF.

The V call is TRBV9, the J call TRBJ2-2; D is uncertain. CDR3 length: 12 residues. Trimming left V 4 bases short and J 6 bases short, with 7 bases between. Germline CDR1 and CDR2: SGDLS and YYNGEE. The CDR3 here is CASSFRAGELFF. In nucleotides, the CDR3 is TGTGCCAGCAGCTTTAGAGCCGGGGAGCTGTTTTTT. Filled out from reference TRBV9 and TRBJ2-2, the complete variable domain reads DSGVTQTPKHLITATGQRVTLRCSPRSGDLSVYWYQQSLDQGLQFLIQYYNGEERAKGNILERFSAQQFPDLHSELNLSSLELGDSALYFCASSFRAGELFFGEGSRLTVL.

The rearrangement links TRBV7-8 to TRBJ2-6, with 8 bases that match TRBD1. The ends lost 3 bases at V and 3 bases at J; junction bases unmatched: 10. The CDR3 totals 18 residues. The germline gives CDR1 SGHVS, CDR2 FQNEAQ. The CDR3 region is CASSFSVGQGRGANVLTF. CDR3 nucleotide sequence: TGTGCCAGCAGCTTCAGTGTTGGACAGGGTCGTGGGGCCAACGTCCTGACTTTC.

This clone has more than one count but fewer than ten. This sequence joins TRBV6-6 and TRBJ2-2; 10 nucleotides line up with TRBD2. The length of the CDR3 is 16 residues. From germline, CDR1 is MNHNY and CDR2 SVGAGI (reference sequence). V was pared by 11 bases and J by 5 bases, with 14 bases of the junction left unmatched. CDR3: CAAYRASGGLTGELFF. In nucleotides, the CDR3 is TGTGCCGCCTACCGGGCTAGCGGGGGATTGACCGGGGAGCTGTTTTTT.

The CDR3 reads CASSLLNRGTGELFF. The CDR3 DNA sequence: TGTGCCAGCAGCTTACTCAACAGGGGCACCGGGGAGCTGTTTTTT. The V and J genes are TRBV7-2 and TRBJ2-2; 7 positions agree with TRBD1. CDR1 is SGHTA and CDR2 is FQGNSA in the germline V gene. V dropped 2 bases and J dropped 4; count of bases not matched to a gene: 4. This CDR3 contains 15 residues.

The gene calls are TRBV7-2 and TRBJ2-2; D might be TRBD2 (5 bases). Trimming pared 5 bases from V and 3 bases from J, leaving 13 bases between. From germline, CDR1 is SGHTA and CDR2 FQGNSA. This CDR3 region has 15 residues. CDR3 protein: CASSPGRGYTGELFF. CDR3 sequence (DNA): TGTGCCAGCAGCCCAGGACGGGGATACACCGGGGAGCTGTTTTTT. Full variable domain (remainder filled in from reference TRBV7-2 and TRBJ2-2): GAGVSQSPSNKVTEKGKDVELRCDPISGHTALYWYRQSLGQGLEFLIYFQGNSAPDKSGLPSDRFSAERTGGSVSTLTIQRTQQEDSAVYLCASSPGRGYTGELFFGEGSRLTVL.

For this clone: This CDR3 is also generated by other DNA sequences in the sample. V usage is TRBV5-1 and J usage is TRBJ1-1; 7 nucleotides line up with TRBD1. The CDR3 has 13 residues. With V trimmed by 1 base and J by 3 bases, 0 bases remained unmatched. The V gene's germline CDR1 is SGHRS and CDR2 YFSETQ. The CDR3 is CASSLTGDTEAFF. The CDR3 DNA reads TGCGCCAGCAGCTTGACAGGGGACACTGAAGCTTTCTTT.

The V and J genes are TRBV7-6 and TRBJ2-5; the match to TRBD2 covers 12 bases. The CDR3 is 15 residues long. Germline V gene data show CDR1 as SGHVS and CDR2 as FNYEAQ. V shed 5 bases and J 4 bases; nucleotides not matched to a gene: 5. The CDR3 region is CASSQLAGGTETQYF. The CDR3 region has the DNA TGTGCCAGCAGCCAGCTAGCGGGGGGGACAGAGACCCAGTACTTC.

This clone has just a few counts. The CDR3 coding sequence is TGTGCCAGCAGCTTGAGGACTTATTCACCCCTCCACTTT. It yields the protein CASSLRTYSPLHF. This sequence joins TRBV7-8 and TRBJ1-6; D is ambiguous. The CDR3 has 13 amino acids. V dropped 3 bases and J dropped 8 bases, with 8 bases sitting between them. Germline V gives CDR1 SGHVS, CDR2 FQNEAQ.

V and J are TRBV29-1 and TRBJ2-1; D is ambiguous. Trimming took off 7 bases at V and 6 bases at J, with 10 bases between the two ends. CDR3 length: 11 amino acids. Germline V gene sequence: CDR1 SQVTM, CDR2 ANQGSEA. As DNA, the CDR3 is TGCAGCGCAAGCCCAGGCAATGAGCAGTTCTTC. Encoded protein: CSASPGNEQFF.

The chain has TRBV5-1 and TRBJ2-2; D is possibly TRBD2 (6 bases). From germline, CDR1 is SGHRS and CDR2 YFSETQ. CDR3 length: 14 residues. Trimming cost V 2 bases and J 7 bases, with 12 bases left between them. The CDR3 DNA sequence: TGCGCCAGCAGCTTTACTAGCCAAAGCGGGGAGCTGTTTTTT. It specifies CASSFTSQSGELFF.

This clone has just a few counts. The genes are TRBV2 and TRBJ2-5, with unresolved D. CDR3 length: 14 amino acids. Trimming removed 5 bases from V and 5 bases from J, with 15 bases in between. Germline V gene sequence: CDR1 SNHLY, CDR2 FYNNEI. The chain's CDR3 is CASSPTTISETQYF. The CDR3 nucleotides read TGTGCCAGCAGTCCTACTACCATTAGCGAGACCCAGTACTTC.

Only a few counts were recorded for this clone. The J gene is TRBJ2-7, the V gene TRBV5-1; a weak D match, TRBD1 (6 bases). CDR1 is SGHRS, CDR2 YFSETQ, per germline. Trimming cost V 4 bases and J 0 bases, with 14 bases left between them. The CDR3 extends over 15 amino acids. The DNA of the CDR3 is TGCGCCAGCAGCCTAACAGGGCCCCACTCCTACGAGCAGTACTTC. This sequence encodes CASSLTGPHSYEQYF.

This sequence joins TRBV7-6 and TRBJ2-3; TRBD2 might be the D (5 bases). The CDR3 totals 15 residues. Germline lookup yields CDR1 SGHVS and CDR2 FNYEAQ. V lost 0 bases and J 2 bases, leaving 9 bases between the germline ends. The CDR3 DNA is TGTGCCAGCAGCTTAGCGAGCGGATCCACAGATACGCAGTATTTT. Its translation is CASSLASGSTDTQYF.

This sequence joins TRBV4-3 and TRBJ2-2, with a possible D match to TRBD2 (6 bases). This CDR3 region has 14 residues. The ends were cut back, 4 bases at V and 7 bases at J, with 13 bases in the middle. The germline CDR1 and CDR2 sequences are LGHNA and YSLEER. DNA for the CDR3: TGCGCCAGCAGCCCGGGAGCGAGGAACGGGGAGCTGTTTTTT. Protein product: CASSPGARNGELFF.

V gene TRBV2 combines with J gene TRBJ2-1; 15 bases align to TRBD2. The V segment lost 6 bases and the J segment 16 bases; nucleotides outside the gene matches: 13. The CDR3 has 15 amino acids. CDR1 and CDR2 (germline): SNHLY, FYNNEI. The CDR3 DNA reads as TGTGCCAGCAGCGCCAGCCCGGGACTAGCGGGGGGCGAATTCTTC. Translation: CASSASPGLAGGEFF.

The CDR3 spells CASSVGSRGLSYEQYF. CDR3 nucleotide sequence: TGTGCCAGCAGCGTAGGGAGTAGGGGCCTTTCCTACGAGCAGTACTTC. V usage is TRBV9 and J usage is TRBJ2-7, with TRBD1 as a possible D gene (5 bases). Trimming stripped 0 bases from V and 1 base from J, with 14 bases between. Germline V lookup: CDR1 SGDLS, CDR2 YYNGEE. CDR3 length: 16 amino acids.

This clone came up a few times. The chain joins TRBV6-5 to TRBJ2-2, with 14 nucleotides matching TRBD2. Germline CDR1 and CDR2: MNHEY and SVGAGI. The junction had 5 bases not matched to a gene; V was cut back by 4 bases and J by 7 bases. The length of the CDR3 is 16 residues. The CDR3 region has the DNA TGTGCCAGCAGTTCGCGACTAGCGGGGGGGCACGGGGAGCTGTTTTTT. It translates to CASSSRLAGGHGELFF.